The TCR beta chain under discussion was sequenced for a study of OX40 agonist ivuxolimab in advanced cancers. Study as a whole: The group had a mean age of about 60 years, ranged from roughly 23 to 85, and was 75% to 85% male.

The germline V and J ends were trimmed by 2 bases and 5 bases, with 9 bases remaining between them. CDR1 and CDR2 (germline): MNHEY, SVGAGI. This CDR3 region has 13 residues. Study results and limitations: Researchers did not establish what antigens the expanded peripheral T cells target. It was also the case that some nonresponders had low normalized T-cell clonal expansion.

A remark on this clone: Its antigen is unidentified.

Profiling relied on immunoSEQ multiplex PCR, and the TCRdb table lists in-frame clones only, not all of them. The data hold around 38,000 clones, with about 82% observed a single time. This TCR came from an adult with an advanced solid tumor such as melanoma, head and neck, liver or kidney cancer. The sample was CD4+ or CD8+ T cells sorted from blood, taken in a trial of the OX40 agonist ivuxolimab. The gene calls are TRBV6-5 and TRBJ1-1; the D is unclear. The CDR3 nucleotides read TGTGCCAGCAGTTACGGGTCGGTAACTGAAGCTTTCTTT. It yields the protein CASSYGSVTEAFF.